The rows below give T cell receptor beta chains drawn from one sample of a study of cytomegalovirus exposure and HLA in healthy donors. Assay: immunoSEQ multiplex PCR; the TCRdb copy retains only in-frame clones and omits some. The sample holds some 140,000 clones; around 75% are singletons and the top ten take 6% to 8.5%. The material sequenced was PBMCs. These receptor sequences come from a man aged 25 to 40 in good health and CMV-seropositive. The conserved cysteine and the conserved F or W are not part of the CDR3 here.

>20|TRBV21-1
ASSKSILAGGPFSFFTDTQY
>11|TRBV13
ASNPLADHEQY
>11|TRBV6-1
ASSSGGNNEQF
>11|TRBV28
ASSLSDRETQY
>11|TRBV6-5
ASRTASEQKLF
>11|TRBV6-4
ASSVEGGTEAF
>13|TRBV13
ASSSTPPGGEGYT
>15|TRBV28
ASRSRDRVERHQPQH
>15|TRBV18
ASSPPGQGYGANVLT
>14|TRBV4-3
ASSQDITGGATGYT
>16|TRBV28
ASSFDRRRSLNTGELF
>13|TRBV15
ATSRGQAPQETQY
>13|TRBV6-5
ASSYSTSGANEQY
>12|TRBV5-1
ASRGGDREDEQY
>13|TRBV30
AWTVAGRANEKLF
>12|TRBV9
ASSGDRTPYEQY
>13|TRBV5-1
ASSLATGDTGELF
>11|TRBV29-1
SVARANNNEQF
>13|TRBV7-3
ASSLGVYRGNEQF
>11|TRBV9
ASSVSAGDTQY
>10|TRBV6-5
ASKGQDYGHT
>14|TRBV9
ASSSTGTGGAYEQY
>11|TRBV12-5
ASGTGNTGELF
>14|TRBV5-5
ASSLGQLLNNSPLH
>17|TRBV4-2
ASSQVFGPSGASSYEQY